The TCR beta chain described here comes from a study of blood T cell repertoires in COVID-19. Study-wide context: COVID-19 samples collected from the United States, Italy and Spain covered acute and convalescent phases.

Repertoires were generated with immunoSEQ multiplex PCR, while TCRdb's copy carries only in-frame clones and drops some. The profile shows approximately 140,000 clones, around nine tenths of them singletons. Germline V CDR1 and CDR2: SEHNR, FQNEAQ (reference sequence). With 4 bases removed from V and 4 bases from J, the gap between germline ends came to 10 bases. The CDR3 is 14 amino acids. The sequenced sample consisted of peripheral blood. The gene calls are TRBV7-9 and TRBJ1-4; D unresolved. This receptor was identified in a man between 70 and 80 years old with active COVID-19. The CDR3: CASSSQDFNEKLFF. The CDR3 region has the DNA TGTGCCAGCAGCTCCCAGGATTTTAATGAAAAACTGTTTTTT.